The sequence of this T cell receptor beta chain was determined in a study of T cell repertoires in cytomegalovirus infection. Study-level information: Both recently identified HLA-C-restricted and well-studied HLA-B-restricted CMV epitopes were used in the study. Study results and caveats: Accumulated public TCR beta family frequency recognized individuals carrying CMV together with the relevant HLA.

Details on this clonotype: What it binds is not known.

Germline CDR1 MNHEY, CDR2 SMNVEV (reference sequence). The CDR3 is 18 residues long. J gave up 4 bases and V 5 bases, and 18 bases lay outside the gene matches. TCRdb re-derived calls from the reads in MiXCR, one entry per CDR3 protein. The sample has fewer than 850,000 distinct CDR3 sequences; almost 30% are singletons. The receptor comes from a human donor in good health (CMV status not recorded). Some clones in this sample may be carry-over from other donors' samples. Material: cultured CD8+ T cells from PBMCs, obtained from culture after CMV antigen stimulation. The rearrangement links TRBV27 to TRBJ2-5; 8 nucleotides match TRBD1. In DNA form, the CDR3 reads TGTGCCAGCAGTACCCGACAGGGGCTCCGCACCCACGGAGAGACCCAGTACTTC. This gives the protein CASSTRQGLRTHGETQYF.